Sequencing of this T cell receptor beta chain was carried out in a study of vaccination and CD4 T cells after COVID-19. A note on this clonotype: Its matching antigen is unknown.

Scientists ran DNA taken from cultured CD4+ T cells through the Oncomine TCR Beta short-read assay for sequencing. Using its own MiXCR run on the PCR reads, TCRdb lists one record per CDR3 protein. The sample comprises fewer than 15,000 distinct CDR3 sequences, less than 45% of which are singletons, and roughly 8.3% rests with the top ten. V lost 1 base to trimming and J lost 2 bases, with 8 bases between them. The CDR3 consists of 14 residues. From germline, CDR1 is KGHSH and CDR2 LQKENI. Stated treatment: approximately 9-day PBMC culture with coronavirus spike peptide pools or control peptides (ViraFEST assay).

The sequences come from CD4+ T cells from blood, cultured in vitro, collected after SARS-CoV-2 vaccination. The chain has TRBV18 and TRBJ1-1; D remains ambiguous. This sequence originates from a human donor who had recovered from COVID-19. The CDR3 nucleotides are TGTGCCAGCTCACCACTCGACATAAACACTGAAGCTTTCTTT. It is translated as CASSPLDINTEAFF.